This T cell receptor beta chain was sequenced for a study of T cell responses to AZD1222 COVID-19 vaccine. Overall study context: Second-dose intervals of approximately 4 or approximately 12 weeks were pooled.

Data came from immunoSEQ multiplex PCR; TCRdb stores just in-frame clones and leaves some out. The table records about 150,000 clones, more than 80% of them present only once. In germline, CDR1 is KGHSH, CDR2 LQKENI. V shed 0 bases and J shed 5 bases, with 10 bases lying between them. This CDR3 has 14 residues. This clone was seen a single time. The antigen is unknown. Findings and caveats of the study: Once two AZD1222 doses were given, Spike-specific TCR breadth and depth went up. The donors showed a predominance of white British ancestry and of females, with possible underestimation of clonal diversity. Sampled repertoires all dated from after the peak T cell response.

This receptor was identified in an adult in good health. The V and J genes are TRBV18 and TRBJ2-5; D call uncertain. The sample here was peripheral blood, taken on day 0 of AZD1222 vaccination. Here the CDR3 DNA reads TGTGCCAGCTCACCACCGTCTTGGGTGGAGACCCAGTACTTC. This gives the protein CASSPPSWVETQYF. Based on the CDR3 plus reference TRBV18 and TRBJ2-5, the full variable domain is NAGVMQNPRHLVRRRGQEARLRCSPMKGHSHVYWYRQLPEEGLKFMVYLQKENIIDESGMPKERFSAEFPKEGPSILRIQQVVRGDSAAYFCASSPPSWVETQYFGPGTRLLVL.